Below, 10 T cell receptor beta chains from the same sample are listed, as sequenced in a study of PD-1 blockade in classical Hodgkin lymphoma. Documented time point: newly diagnosed, previously untreated cHL patient sample. Researchers report purifying CD4+ T cells from thawed PBMCs by magnetic negative selection. Clones were sequenced by immunoSEQ multiplex PCR, and TCRdb holds only the in-frame ones, with some missing. The data show under 35,000 clones, 88% seen once. Material: CD4+ T cells from blood. The receptors shown here come from a human donor with classical Hodgkin lymphoma.

The chain uses TRBV15 and TRBJ1-5; 9 nucleotides line up with TRBD1. This CDR3 region has 15 residues. CDR1 is LNHNV, CDR2 YYDKDF, per germline (reference sequence). The V gene end was trimmed by 8 bases and the J gene end by 9 bases; junction bases not matched to a gene: 14. This CDR3 is CATGVEGQGSRPQHF. The CDR3 DNA reads TGTGCCACCGGAGTTGAGGGACAGGGTTCGCGGCCCCAGCATTTT.

This clone was detected only a few times. This chain uses TRBV9 with TRBJ1-1; 9 positions match TRBD1. Trimming took 4 bases from V and 1 from J; bases not matched to a gene: 5. This CDR3 region has 15 residues. Germline assignment: CDR1 SGDLS and CDR2 YYNGEE. DNA for the CDR3: TGTGCCAGCAGCTACGGACAGGGGTGGAACACTGAAGCTTTCTTT. It is translated as CASSYGQGWNTEAFF.

V is TRBV7-3 and J is TRBJ2-2; D is unclear. Per the germline V gene, CDR1 is SGHTA and CDR2 is FQGTGA. This CDR3 has 13 residues. V was shortened by 5 bases and J by 8 bases, with 12 bases between the two germline ends. CDR3 bases: TGTGCCAGCAGCCCGACTCCCAATGGGGAGCTGTTTTTT. Protein product: CASSPTPNGELFF.

The chain couples TRBV6-1 to TRBJ2-4; D may be TRBD1 (6 bases). V was shortened by 1 base and J by 4 bases, with 14 bases between the two germline ends. Germline values: CDR1 MNHNS, CDR2 SASEGT. This CDR3 contains 16 residues. As DNA, the CDR3 is TGTGCCAGCAGTGAAGGGCCACAGGGTCTTAAAAACATTCAGTACTTC. As protein: CASSEGPQGLKNIQYF.

The chain uses TRBV19 and TRBJ1-1; D is undetermined. Per germline, CDR1 LNHDA and CDR2 SQIVND (reference sequence). Trimming took 6 bases from V and 0 from J, leaving 8 bases between them. The CDR3 has 13 amino acids. The CDR3, as DNA: TGTGCCAGTAGGAGTGAGGTGAACACTGAAGCTTTCTTT. It encodes CASRSEVNTEAFF.

The chain has TRBV4-2 and TRBJ1-3, with 7 positions matching TRBD1. Germline CDR1 LGHNA, CDR2 YNFKEQ. The CDR3 sequence is 16 residues long. Unmatched junction bases numbered 10, after V lost 4 bases and J lost 4 bases. The CDR3 reads CASSLTGVRKGNTIYF. CDR3 DNA: TGTGCCAGCAGCCTTACAGGGGTTCGAAAAGGAAACACCATATATTTT.

This clone showed up just a few times. This chain links TRBV5-1 with TRBJ1-1; TRBD1 matches at 7 bases. With 2 bases clipped from V and 8 bases from J, the junction kept 12 bases outside the gene matches. In germline, CDR1 is SGHRS, CDR2 YFSETQ. The length of the CDR3 is 15 residues. The CDR3 sequence: CASSFEGAGGLEAFF. The CDR3, as DNA: TGCGCCAGCAGCTTCGAGGGGGCAGGGGGTTTGGAAGCTTTCTTT.

The CDR3 region is CASSNRESGEKLFF. CDR3 sequence (DNA): TGTGCCAGCAGTAACAGGGAGTCAGGGGAAAAACTGTTTTTT. J is TRBJ1-4 and V is TRBV2; TRBD1 might be the D (6 bases). Deletions cut 5 bases from V and 8 bases from J, with 15 bases between. The germline CDR1 and CDR2 sequences are SNHLY and FYNNEI. This CDR3 has 14 amino acids.

The chain combines TRBV6-6 with TRBJ1-1, with D possibly matching TRBD1 (5 bases). Germline values: CDR1 MNHNY, CDR2 SVGAGI (reference sequence). The CDR3 has 13 amino acids. V lost 6 bases, J lost 7 bases, and 15 bases lay in between. The DNA for the CDR3 is TGTGCCAGCAGCCCCGGGACCCCTGGTGAAGCTTTCTTT. Its translation: CASSPGTPGEAFF.

This chain joins TRBV19 and TRBJ1-4; no clear D gene. Germline CDR1 is LNHDA and CDR2 is SQIVND (reference sequence). V lost 5 bases and J lost 5, with 15 bases in between. The CDR3 covers 15 residues. In DNA, the CDR3 is TGTGCCAGTAGTCCCTTTCGGCTCTCCAATGAAAAACTGTTTTTT. Translation gives CASSPFRLSNEKLFF.